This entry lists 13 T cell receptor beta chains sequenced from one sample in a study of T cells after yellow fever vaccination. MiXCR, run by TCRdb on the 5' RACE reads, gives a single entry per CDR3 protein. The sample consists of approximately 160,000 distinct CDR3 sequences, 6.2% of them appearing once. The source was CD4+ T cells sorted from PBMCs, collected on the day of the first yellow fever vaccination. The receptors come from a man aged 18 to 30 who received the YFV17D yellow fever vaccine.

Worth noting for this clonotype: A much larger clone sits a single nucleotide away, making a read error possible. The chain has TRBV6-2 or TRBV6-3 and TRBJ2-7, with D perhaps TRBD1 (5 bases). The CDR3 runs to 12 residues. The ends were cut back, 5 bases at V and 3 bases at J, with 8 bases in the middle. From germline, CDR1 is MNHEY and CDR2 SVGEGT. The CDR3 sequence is CASSDSCYEQYF. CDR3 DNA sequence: TGTGCCAGCAGTGACAGTTGCTACGAGCAGTACTTC.

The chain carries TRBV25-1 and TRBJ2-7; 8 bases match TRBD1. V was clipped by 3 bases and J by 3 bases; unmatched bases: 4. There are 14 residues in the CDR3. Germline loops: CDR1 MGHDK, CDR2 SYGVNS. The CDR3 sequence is CASSDDRGSYEQYF. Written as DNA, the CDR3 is TGTGCCAGCAGTGACGACAGGGGTAGCTACGAGCAGTACTTC.

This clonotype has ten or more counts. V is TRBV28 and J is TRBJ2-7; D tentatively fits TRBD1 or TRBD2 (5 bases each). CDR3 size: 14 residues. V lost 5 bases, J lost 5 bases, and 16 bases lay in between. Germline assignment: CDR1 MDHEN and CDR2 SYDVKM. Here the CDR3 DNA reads TGTGCCAGCAGTCCAGGGAGCATAGGGAACGAGCAGTACGTC. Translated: CASSPGSIGNEQYV.

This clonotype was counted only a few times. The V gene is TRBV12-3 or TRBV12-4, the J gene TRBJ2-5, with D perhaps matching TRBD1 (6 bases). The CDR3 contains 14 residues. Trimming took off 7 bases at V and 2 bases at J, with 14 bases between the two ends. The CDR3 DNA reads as TGTGCCAGCAACCGCGAGGGGGAACAAGAGACCCAGTACTTC. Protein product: CASNREGEQETQYF.

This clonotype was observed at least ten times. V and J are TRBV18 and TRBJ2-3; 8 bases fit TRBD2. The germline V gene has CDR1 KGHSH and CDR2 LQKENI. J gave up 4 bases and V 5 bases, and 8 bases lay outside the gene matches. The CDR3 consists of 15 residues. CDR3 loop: CASSRSLREADTQYF. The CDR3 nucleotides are TGTGCCAGCTCAAGGAGCCTGCGGGAGGCAGATACGCAGTATTTT.

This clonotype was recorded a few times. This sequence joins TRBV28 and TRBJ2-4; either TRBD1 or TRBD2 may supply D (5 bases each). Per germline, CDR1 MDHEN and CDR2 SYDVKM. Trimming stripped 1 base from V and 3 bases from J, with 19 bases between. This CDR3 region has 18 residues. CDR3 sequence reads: CASSLFSASGRVKNIQYF. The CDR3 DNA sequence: TGTGCCAGCAGTTTATTTTCAGCTTCGGGACGGGTCAAAAACATTCAGTACTTC.

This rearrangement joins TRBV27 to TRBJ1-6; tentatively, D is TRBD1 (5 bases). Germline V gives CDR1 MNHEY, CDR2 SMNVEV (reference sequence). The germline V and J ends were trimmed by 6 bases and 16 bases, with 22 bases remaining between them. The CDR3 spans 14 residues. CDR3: CASSPPDQGWGLHF. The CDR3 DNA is TGTGCCAGCAGCCCCCCGGACCAGGGTTGGGGACTCCACTTT.

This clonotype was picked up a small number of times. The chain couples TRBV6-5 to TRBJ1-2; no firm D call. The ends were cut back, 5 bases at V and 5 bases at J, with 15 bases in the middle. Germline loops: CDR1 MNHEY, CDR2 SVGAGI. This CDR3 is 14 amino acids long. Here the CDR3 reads CASSPYTGGYGYTF. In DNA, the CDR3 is TGTGCCAGCAGTCCTTACACCGGCGGGTATGGCTACACCTTC.

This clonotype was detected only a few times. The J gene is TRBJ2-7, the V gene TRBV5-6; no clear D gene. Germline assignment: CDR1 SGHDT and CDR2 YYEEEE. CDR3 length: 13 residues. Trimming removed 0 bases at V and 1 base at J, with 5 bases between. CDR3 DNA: TGTGCCAGCAGCTTGGTGATATCCTACGAGCAGTACTTC. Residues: CASSLVISYEQYF.

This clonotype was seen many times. CDR3 sequence reads: CRERSDTDYEQYF. As DNA, the CDR3 is TGCAGGGAGAGGAGTGACACGGACTACGAGCAGTACTTC. The rearrangement uses TRBV20-1 and TRBJ2-7; no definite D call. Germline CDR1 and CDR2: DFQATT and SNEGSKA (reference sequence). The CDR3 runs 13 residues.

CDR3 region: CASSSRGGGSPLHF. The CDR3 DNA follows: TGTGCCAGCAGCTCCCGAGGGGGGGGTTCACCCCTCCACTTT. V usage is TRBV7-3 and J usage is TRBJ1-6; D possibly corresponds to TRBD1 (6 bases). The CDR3 is 14 residues long. V was pared by 4 bases and J by 9 bases, with 13 bases between. Germline loops: CDR1 SGHTA, CDR2 FQGTGA.

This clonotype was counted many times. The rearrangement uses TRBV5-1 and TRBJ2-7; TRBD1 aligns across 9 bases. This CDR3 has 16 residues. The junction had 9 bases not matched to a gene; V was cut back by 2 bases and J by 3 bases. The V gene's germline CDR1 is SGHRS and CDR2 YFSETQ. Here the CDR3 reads CASSFEQGAVIYEQYF. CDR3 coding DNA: TGCGCCAGCAGCTTCGAACAGGGGGCAGTTATCTACGAGCAGTACTTC.

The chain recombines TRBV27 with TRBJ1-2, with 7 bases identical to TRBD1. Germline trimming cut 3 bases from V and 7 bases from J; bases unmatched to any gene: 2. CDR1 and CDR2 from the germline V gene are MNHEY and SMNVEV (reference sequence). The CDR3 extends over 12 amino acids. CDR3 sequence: CASSFQGGGYTF. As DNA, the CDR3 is TGTGCCAGCAGTTTCCAGGGGGGTGGCTACACCTTC.